Detailed here is one T cell receptor (beta chain). Its antigen remains undetermined. One base away there is no much larger clone; base qualities are not given. TCRbeta CDR3 regions were amplified from genomic DNA by means of the immunoSEQ Assay, a bias-controlled multiplex PCR. On the authors' methods: Nucleated cell counts per sample were estimated from amplification of reference gene primers within the assay. To quantify the absolute abundance of each unique TCRbeta CDR3 rearrangement, sequence reads were collapsed and filtered. For each sample, productive Simpson clonality was calculated as the square root of Simpson's diversity index across productive rearrangements. This immuneACCESS table, as held by TCRdb, lists in-frame sequences with V and J called but not all clones. Of the missing ones, under half trace to an unresolved V gene in checked studies; the others have no known cause. V, J and clone size reflect that table, while D and trimming were determined from the DNA. In this sample the table shows about 110,000 clones, approximately 82% of which occur a single time. The ten biggest clones cover approximately 4% of the sample.

The record originates from a study of blood T cell repertoires in COVID-19 (dated by TCRdb to about 2020). Notes on the research overall: Samples covering the acute and convalescent phases of COVID-19 were provided by collaborators in the United States, Italy and Spain. Nearly every sample came with metadata listing a de-identified subject ID, COVID-19 status, age in years and sex. The material from the prospective study consisted of cDNA or gDNA derived from T cells, B-cell-depleted T cells, or PBMCs. The repertoires were released in a freely available public database intended as a resource for research on the immune response to SARS-CoV-2. Where HLA class I and class II types were available, the types were taken from metadata supplied by the sample provider, not from assay-based typing. Subjects who had been exposed to COVID-19, were actively infected with it, or had recovered from it provided the deeply sampled blood TCRbeta repertoires that made up the dataset. The samples were drawn from the first 160 participants of the ongoing ImmuneRACE study and from 1,254 subjects provided by 6 global collaborators. Study-level results and caveats: The quantity of clinical and demographic metadata differed by source and by participant and was supplied without curation.

Collaborating institutions collected whole blood in K2EDTA tubes following their own protocols. For TCRbeta analysis, collaborator samples were shipped as frozen whole blood, as isolated PBMCs, or as DNA extracted from either sample type. The CDR1 and CDR2 encoded by the germline V gene are MNHEY and SVGEGT. V gives up 0 bases and J gives up 6 bases, and the segment between their germline ends measures 12 bases. The CDR3 measures 14 amino acids from cysteine to valine. The read is trimmed to its CDR3 DNA, 42 bases read in frame from base 1. The sample taken for sequencing was peripheral blood. The sequence joins TRBV6-2 or TRBV6-3 to TRBJ2-7, with a tentative D gene TRBD2 over 5 matching bases. The TCR was taken from a woman aged 65 to 85 with acute or convalescent COVID-19. The nucleotide sequence is TGTGCCAGCAGTTACTCCGGGCCCCGGGGCGAGCAGTACGTC. It translates to CASSYSGPRGEQYV.